These T cell receptor beta chains were read from a single sample in a study of blood T cell repertoires in COVID-19. TCRdb's copy holds only in-frame clones and misses some; the assay was immunoSEQ multiplex PCR. Altogether about 88,000 clones are present, roughly 87% being singletons, with the ten largest covering around 16%. Sequenced: peripheral blood. These receptors came from a male donor with acute or convalescent COVID-19. CDR3s include the opening cysteine and the closing phenylalanine or tryptophan. Fields, in order: J gene, clone size, V gene, CDR3 length, D gene, CDR3 DNA, CDR3 protein. D genes are given only for firm matches. Expanded clones get a size class; other rows say once, few or many, or leave the size out.

j_gene: TRBJ2-3; abundance: .; v_gene: TRBV28; len: 19; d_gene: TRBD2; CDR3nt: TGTGCCAGCAGTTTATTTCGGAGGATTGGCGGGGGGGCGGCAGATACGCAGTATTTT; CDR3aa: CASSLFRRIGGGAADTQYF
j_gene: TRBJ2-1; abundance: .; v_gene: TRBV19; len: 14; d_gene: .; CDR3nt: TGTGCCAGTAGAACCGGACCCCAGGGCAATGAGCAGTTCTTC; CDR3aa: CASRTGPQGNEQFF
j_gene: TRBJ2-3; abundance: .; v_gene: TRBV6-5; len: 14; d_gene: .; CDR3nt: TGTGCCAGCAGTCTACAGGGAGAGACAGATACGCAGTATTTT; CDR3aa: CASSLQGETDTQYF
j_gene: TRBJ2-5; abundance: .; v_gene: TRBV20-1; len: 15; d_gene: TRBD2; CDR3nt: TGCAGTGCTAGTCGCCGACTAGCGGGGGAAGAGACCCAGTACTTC; CDR3aa: CSASRRLAGEETQYF
j_gene: TRBJ1-5; abundance: .; v_gene: TRBV2; len: 14; d_gene: TRBD1; CDR3nt: TGTGCCAGTCGCCTCGACAGGGGTGATCAGCCCCAGCATTTT; CDR3aa: CASRLDRGDQPQHF
j_gene: TRBJ2-3; abundance: .; v_gene: TRBV15; len: 15; d_gene: TRBD1; CDR3nt: TGTGCCACCAGTAGACAAGGGGACAGGACAGATACGCAGTATTTT; CDR3aa: CATSRQGDRTDTQYF
j_gene: TRBJ1-2; abundance: .; v_gene: TRBV5-1; len: 13; d_gene: .; CDR3nt: TGCGCCAGCAGCCAGCCACAAGGAGGCGGCTACACCTTC; CDR3aa: CASSQPQGGGYTF
j_gene: TRBJ2-7; abundance: .; v_gene: TRBV5-4; len: 12; d_gene: TRBD1; CDR3nt: TGTGCCAGCAGCTTGGACAGGGGGCTGCAGTACTTC; CDR3aa: CASSLDRGLQYF
j_gene: TRBJ2-3; abundance: .; v_gene: TRBV21-1; len: 14; d_gene: .; CDR3nt: TGTGCCAGCAGCAAAGTCGGTAGCACAGATACGCAGTATTTT; CDR3aa: CASSKVGSTDTQYF
j_gene: TRBJ1-3; abundance: .; v_gene: TRBV5-8; len: 14; d_gene: TRBD1; CDR3nt: TGTGCCAGCAGCCCCGGACAGGGGGGGAACACCATATATTTT; CDR3aa: CASSPGQGGNTIYF
j_gene: TRBJ2-7; abundance: .; v_gene: TRBV19; len: 14; d_gene: .; CDR3nt: TGTGCCAGTATGGGGCTGGAAGGAAACTACGAGCAGTACTTC; CDR3aa: CASMGLEGNYEQYF
j_gene: TRBJ2-2; abundance: .; v_gene: TRBV5-1; len: 13; d_gene: TRBD1; CDR3nt: TGCGCCAACAACGGACAGGCAACCGGGGAGCTGTTTTTT; CDR3aa: CANNGQATGELFF
j_gene: TRBJ1-4; abundance: .; v_gene: TRBV20-1; len: 15; d_gene: TRBD1; CDR3nt: TGCAGTACAAGTGGCCGAGGACAGGGTAATGAAAAACTGTTTTTT; CDR3aa: CSTSGRGQGNEKLFF
j_gene: TRBJ2-3; abundance: .; v_gene: TRBV2; len: 11; d_gene: .; CDR3nt: TGTGCCAGCCTGTCCGAGCGGACGCAGTATTTT; CDR3aa: CASLSERTQYF
j_gene: TRBJ1-6; abundance: .; v_gene: TRBV2; len: 12; d_gene: TRBD1; CDR3nt: TGTGCCAGAGGGACAGCCGATTCACCCCTCCACTTT; CDR3aa: CARGTADSPLHF
j_gene: TRBJ2-1; abundance: .; v_gene: TRBV6-2/TRBV6-3; len: 16; d_gene: .; CDR3nt: TGTGCCAGCAGTTACTCGGCAGGGGTGACCGGCAATGAGCAGTTCTTC; CDR3aa: CASSYSAGVTGNEQFF
j_gene: TRBJ1-1; abundance: .; v_gene: TRBV9; len: 14; d_gene: .; CDR3nt: TGTGCCAGCAGCGTAAAAGGGGTCTCCACTGAAGCTTTCTTT; CDR3aa: CASSVKGVSTEAFF
j_gene: TRBJ2-5; abundance: few; v_gene: TRBV19; len: 13; d_gene: .; CDR3nt: TGTGCCAGTAGTGCGGGTAACCAAGAGACCCAGTACTTC; CDR3aa: CASSAGNQETQYF
j_gene: TRBJ1-2; abundance: .; v_gene: TRBV18; len: 14; d_gene: .; CDR3nt: TGTGCCAGCTCACCACGGGGGGGGCAGGATGGCTACACCTTC; CDR3aa: CASSPRGGQDGYTF
j_gene: TRBJ1-2; abundance: few; v_gene: TRBV6-4; len: 11; d_gene: .; CDR3nt: TGTGCCAGACTAGGGGGTAATGGCTACACCTTC; CDR3aa: CARLGGNGYTF
j_gene: TRBJ1-2; abundance: .; v_gene: TRBV10-3; len: 14; d_gene: .; CDR3nt: TGTGCCATCAGTGAAGGAAACAGCAACTATGGCTACACCTTC; CDR3aa: CAISEGNSNYGYTF
j_gene: TRBJ2-7; abundance: .; v_gene: TRBV7-2; len: 14; d_gene: .; CDR3nt: TGTGCCAGCAGCCTATCAGGGCGGGGCTACGAGCAGTACTTC; CDR3aa: CASSLSGRGYEQYF
j_gene: TRBJ2-7; abundance: .; v_gene: TRBV2; len: 14; d_gene: .; CDR3nt: TGTGCCAGCGAGTTACGGACAGTGACCTACGAGCAGTACTTC; CDR3aa: CASELRTVTYEQYF
j_gene: TRBJ2-3; abundance: .; v_gene: TRBV6-1; len: 14; d_gene: .; CDR3nt: TGTGCCAGCAGTGAGTTAGCGGAGGCAGATACGCAGTATTTT; CDR3aa: CASSELAEADTQYF
j_gene: TRBJ2-2; abundance: few; v_gene: TRBV5-4; len: 15; d_gene: TRBD1; CDR3nt: TGTGCCAGCAGCCCCGGACAGGTCGCACCCGGGGAGCTGTTTTTT; CDR3aa: CASSPGQVAPGELFF
j_gene: TRBJ2-7; abundance: .; v_gene: TRBV29-1; len: 13; d_gene: TRBD2; CDR3nt: TGCAGCGTTGAGCGGACTAGCGGTGACGAGCAGTACTTC; CDR3aa: CSVERTSGDEQYF
j_gene: TRBJ2-7; abundance: .; v_gene: TRBV11-2; len: 19; d_gene: TRBD2; CDR3nt: TGTGCCAGCAGCTTAGGGGGGGGGTTTCGTGAGGTACACTCCTACGAGCAGTACTTC; CDR3aa: CASSLGGGFREVHSYEQYF
j_gene: TRBJ2-7; abundance: .; v_gene: TRBV11-3; len: 16; d_gene: TRBD2; CDR3nt: TGTGCCAGCAGCCGCGGACTAGCGGGGGAATCCTACGAGCAGTACTTC; CDR3aa: CASSRGLAGESYEQYF
j_gene: TRBJ2-5; abundance: .; v_gene: TRBV19; len: 16; d_gene: .; CDR3nt: TGTGCCAGTAGTATAGATCAGGGGTTAGCAGGAGAGACCCAGTACTTC; CDR3aa: CASSIDQGLAGETQYF
j_gene: TRBJ1-3; abundance: .; v_gene: TRBV6-6; len: 15; d_gene: .; CDR3nt: TGTGCCAGCACCAACCGGTCCTTCTCTGGAAACACCATATATTTT; CDR3aa: CASTNRSFSGNTIYF
j_gene: TRBJ1-1; abundance: .; v_gene: TRBV5-1; len: 16; d_gene: TRBD1; CDR3nt: TGCGCCAGCAGCTGGGATCCGGGACAGGGCGGCACTGAAGCTTTCTTT; CDR3aa: CASSWDPGQGGTEAFF
j_gene: TRBJ2-2; abundance: .; v_gene: TRBV9; len: 15; d_gene: TRBD1; CDR3nt: TGTGCCAGCAGCGGGGTGGACAGGGACACCGGGGAGCTGTTTTTT; CDR3aa: CASSGVDRDTGELFF
j_gene: TRBJ1-1; abundance: few; v_gene: TRBV3-1/TRBV3-2; len: 12; d_gene: .; CDR3nt: TGTGCCAGCAGCTCAACAGGGTTCGGAGCTTTCTTT; CDR3aa: CASSSTGFGAFF
j_gene: TRBJ2-7; abundance: .; v_gene: TRBV5-1; len: 14; d_gene: TRBD1; CDR3nt: TGCGCCAGCAGCTTGGTGCAGGGGGCGCGCGAGCAGTACTTC; CDR3aa: CASSLVQGAREQYF
j_gene: TRBJ1-5; abundance: .; v_gene: TRBV19; len: 14; d_gene: .; CDR3nt: TGTGCCAGTAGTATTGAGCAGGGGTATCAGCCCCAGCATTTT; CDR3aa: CASSIEQGYQPQHF
j_gene: TRBJ1-1; abundance: .; v_gene: TRBV6-5; len: 12; d_gene: TRBD1; CDR3nt: TGTGCCAGCAGTTCCGACAGGGGGCGAGCTTTCTTT; CDR3aa: CASSSDRGRAFF
j_gene: TRBJ2-5; abundance: .; v_gene: TRBV7-2; len: 16; d_gene: TRBD2; CDR3nt: TGTGCCAGCAGCTCTAAGACTAGCGGGGGGGCAGAGACCCAGTACTTC; CDR3aa: CASSSKTSGGAETQYF
j_gene: TRBJ2-7; abundance: .; v_gene: TRBV6-6; len: 15; d_gene: TRBD1; CDR3nt: TGTGCCAGCAGCGATCCCGGGACAGGGACCTACGAGCAGTACTTC; CDR3aa: CASSDPGTGTYEQYF
j_gene: TRBJ2-2; abundance: .; v_gene: TRBV5-1; len: 14; d_gene: .; CDR3nt: TGCGCCAGCAGCCCCAGGGGTAACACCGGGGAGCTGTTTTTT; CDR3aa: CASSPRGNTGELFF
j_gene: TRBJ2-1; abundance: .; v_gene: TRBV5-1; len: 13; d_gene: .; CDR3nt: TGCGCCAGCAGCTTGGGGGGCGAGAATGAGCAGTTCTTC; CDR3aa: CASSLGGENEQFF
j_gene: TRBJ2-5; abundance: once; v_gene: TRBV19; len: 17; d_gene: TRBD2; CDR3nt: TGTGCCAGTAGTATAAGAAAACTAGCGGGGAGCCAAGAGACCCAGTACTTC; CDR3aa: CASSIRKLAGSQETQYF
j_gene: TRBJ2-5; abundance: .; v_gene: TRBV9; len: 16; d_gene: TRBD2; CDR3nt: TGTGCCAGCAGCGTAGCCAGCGGGGCGGCAGGAGAGACCCAGTACTTC; CDR3aa: CASSVASGAAGETQYF
j_gene: TRBJ2-1; abundance: .; v_gene: TRBV7-3; len: 14; d_gene: .; CDR3nt: TGTGCCACCTCAGGTCCCCCTTCGGGAAATGAGCAGTTCTTC; CDR3aa: CATSGPPSGNEQFF
j_gene: TRBJ1-3; abundance: once; v_gene: TRBV30; len: 14; d_gene: .; CDR3nt: TGTGCCTGGAGGCAGGGCCACTCTGGAAACACCATATATTTT; CDR3aa: CAWRQGHSGNTIYF
j_gene: TRBJ1-5; abundance: .; v_gene: TRBV2; len: 14; d_gene: .; CDR3nt: TGTGCCAGCAGCCTTAGGGGGTTTACTCAGCCCCAGCATTTT; CDR3aa: CASSLRGFTQPQHF
j_gene: TRBJ2-7; abundance: .; v_gene: TRBV4-2; len: 14; d_gene: TRBD2; CDR3nt: TGTGCCAGCAGCTCCGGGACTATCCCCTACGAGCAGTACTTC; CDR3aa: CASSSGTIPYEQYF
j_gene: TRBJ1-2; abundance: once; v_gene: TRBV2; len: 14; d_gene: TRBD1; CDR3nt: TGTGCCAGCAGTGAATTGCCGGCAGGGGGCGGCTACACCTTC; CDR3aa: CASSELPAGGGYTF
j_gene: TRBJ2-7; abundance: .; v_gene: TRBV24-1; len: 14; d_gene: TRBD1; CDR3nt: TGTGCCACCAGTGTATCGGGACAGATCGGCGAGCAGTACTTC; CDR3aa: CATSVSGQIGEQYF
j_gene: TRBJ1-6; abundance: .; v_gene: TRBV7-9; len: 13; d_gene: TRBD1; CDR3nt: TGTGCCAGCAGGGGACAGGCCCAATCACCCCTCCACTTT; CDR3aa: CASRGQAQSPLHF
j_gene: TRBJ2-1; abundance: .; v_gene: TRBV29-1; len: 16; d_gene: TRBD1; CDR3nt: TGCAGCGTTGAAGGTGGGACAGGGGGCAACTACAATGAGCAGTTCTTC; CDR3aa: CSVEGGTGGNYNEQFF
j_gene: TRBJ1-3; abundance: .; v_gene: TRBV4-2; len: 14; d_gene: .; CDR3nt: TGTGCCAGCAGCCAGTTTCAGGGGAGAAACACCATATATTTT; CDR3aa: CASSQFQGRNTIYF
j_gene: TRBJ2-2; abundance: .; v_gene: TRBV5-1; len: 18; d_gene: TRBD2; CDR3nt: TGCGCCAGCAGCGTGGGACTAGCGGGGGTTTGGGACACCGGGGAGCTGTTTTTT; CDR3aa: CASSVGLAGVWDTGELFF
j_gene: TRBJ1-1; abundance: .; v_gene: TRBV6-6; len: 14; d_gene: TRBD1; CDR3nt: TGTGCCAGCAGTTCAGGACAGGGGGGGACTGAAGCTTTCTTT; CDR3aa: CASSSGQGGTEAFF
j_gene: TRBJ2-2; abundance: .; v_gene: TRBV7-7; len: 19; d_gene: TRBD2; CDR3nt: TGTGCTAGCAGCTCCGCCGGGACTAGCGGGGGGGCGAACACCGGGGAGCTGTTTTTT; CDR3aa: CASSSAGTSGGANTGELFF
j_gene: TRBJ2-2; abundance: .; v_gene: TRBV5-6; len: 18; d_gene: TRBD1; CDR3nt: TGTGCCAGCAGCTTCATGTCCGGGACAGGGACCTTGACCGGGGAGCTGTTTTTT; CDR3aa: CASSFMSGTGTLTGELFF